A selection of T cell receptor beta chains follows, all from one sample in a study of blood T cell repertoires in COVID-19. Sequencing was performed with immunoSEQ multiplex PCR; in TCRdb, only in-frame clones are kept and a portion is missing. The data show under 80,000 clones, about four fifths seen once. Source material: peripheral blood. These receptors were obtained from a man aged 50 to 60 with acute or convalescent COVID-19. Each CDR3 is given with its conserved first and last residue. Each record gives: D gene, clone size, J gene, V gene, CDR3 length, CDR3 DNA, CDR3 protein. D genes are given only for firm matches. The size of a clone is reported for some rows only, either as once, few or many, or as a class for expanded clones.

>.|.|TRBJ2-7|TRBV6-5|11
TGTGCCAGCAGACAAGCCTACGAGCAGTACTTC
CASRQAYEQYF
>.|.|TRBJ1-6|TRBV27|17
TGTGCCAGCAGTTATGCCTCAGGACAGCTAGGCAATTCACCCCTCCACTTT
CASSYASGQLGNSPLHF
>TRBD1|.|TRBJ2-1|TRBV5-1|14
TGCGCCAGCAGCGCCGGGACAGGGTTCTATGAGCAGTTCTTC
CASSAGTGFYEQFF
>.|.|TRBJ2-7|TRBV30|12
TGTGCCTTGGGACTGGCCACCTACGAGCAGTACTTC
CALGLATYEQYF
>.|.|TRBJ2-7|TRBV19|14
TGTGCCAGTAGTATCGCTGTTAGGGGCTACGAGCAGTACTTC
CASSIAVRGYEQYF
>TRBD1|.|TRBJ2-3|TRBV15|14
TGTGCCACCAGCAAAGACAGGGGGCGGGTTACGCAGTATTTT
CATSKDRGRVTQYF
>TRBD2|.|TRBJ2-3|TRBV4-3|14
TGCGCCAGCAGCCTAGCGGGAGGGCCAGATACGCAGTATTTT
CASSLAGGPDTQYF
>.|.|TRBJ2-7|TRBV4-3|15
TGCGCCAGCAGCCGCGTGATTGATCCCCTTTACGAGCAGTACTTC
CASSRVIDPLYEQYF
>TRBD2|.|TRBJ2-7|TRBV7-2|19
TGTGCCAGCAGCTTACGAGGGACTAGCGGGAGTCCAAGTACCTACGAGCAGTACTTC
CASSLRGTSGSPSTYEQYF
>TRBD2|.|TRBJ2-2|TRBV7-3|16
TGTGCCAGCAGCTCACCGCTAGCGGGAGAGACCGGGGAGCTGTTTTTT
CASSSPLAGETGELFF
>TRBD2|.|TRBJ2-2|TRBV6-5|15
TGTGCCAGCAGCGGCCTAGCGGGAGGGGCCGGGGAGCTGTTTTTT
CASSGLAGGAGELFF
>TRBD1|.|TRBJ1-4|TRBV7-2|14
TGTGCCAGCAGCCCAGGGGGAACTAATGAAAAACTGTTTTTT
CASSPGGTNEKLFF
>TRBD2|once|TRBJ2-5|TRBV9|14
TGTGCCAGCAGCCCCCTTACTAGCGGTGAGACCCAGTACTTC
CASSPLTSGETQYF
>TRBD1|.|TRBJ1-6|TRBV2|15
TGTGCCAGCAGCGGCCGGACAGGGATTAATTCACCCCTCCACTTT
CASSGRTGINSPLHF
>.|.|TRBJ1-3|TRBV5-4|13
TGTGCCAGCAGCAGGGGTGATGGAAACACCATATATTTT
CASSRGDGNTIYF
>.|.|TRBJ2-2|TRBV2|15
TGTGCCAGCAGTGTTAACCGGGGAGGCACCGGGGAGCTGTTTTTT
CASSVNRGGTGELFF
>TRBD2|.|TRBJ2-1|TRBV28|14
TGTGCCAGCATCGCTAGCGGGAGGATCTTTGAGCAGTTCTTC
CASIASGRIFEQFF
>.|.|TRBJ1-5|TRBV2|13
TGTGCCAGCAGGGGGGCGATGGGTCAGCCCCAGCATTTT
CASRGAMGQPQHF
>.|few|TRBJ2-1|TRBV2|13
TGTGCCAGCGGCTTAAGGAGGAGCTATGAGCAGTTCTTC
CASGLRRSYEQFF
>.|.|TRBJ2-2|TRBV7-3|13
TGTGCCAGCAGCCAGGGGAACACCGGGGAGCTGTTTTTT
CASSQGNTGELFF